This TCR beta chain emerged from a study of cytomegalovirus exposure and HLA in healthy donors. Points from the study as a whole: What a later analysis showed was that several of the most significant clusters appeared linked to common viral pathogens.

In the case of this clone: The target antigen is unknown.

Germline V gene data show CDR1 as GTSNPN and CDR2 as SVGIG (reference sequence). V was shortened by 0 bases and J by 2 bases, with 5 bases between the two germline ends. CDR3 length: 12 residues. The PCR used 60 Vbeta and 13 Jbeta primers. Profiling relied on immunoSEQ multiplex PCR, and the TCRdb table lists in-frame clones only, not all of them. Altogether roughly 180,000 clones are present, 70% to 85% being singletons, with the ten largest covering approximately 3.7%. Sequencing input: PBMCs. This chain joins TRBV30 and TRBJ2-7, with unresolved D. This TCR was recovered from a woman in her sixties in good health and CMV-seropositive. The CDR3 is CAWSVTAYEQYF. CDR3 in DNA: TGTGCCTGGAGTGTCACGGCCTACGAGCAGTACTTC.